This T cell receptor (beta chain) was sequenced during a study of cytomegalovirus exposure and HLA in healthy donors. Turning to the study itself: The roughly 120 validation repertoires and the roughly 680 first-cohort repertoires shared a platform, a later analysis reported.

The approximately 120-subject validation cohort, separate from the approximately 630-subject first cohort, included the donors. Generated by immunoSEQ multiplex PCR, the TCRdb table keeps only in-frame clones and is missing some. The data hold 55,000 to 80,000 clones, with 90% to 95% observed a single time. Study results and caveats: The finding came from a later analysis; first-cohort TCR clusters tended to co-occur in the roughly 120 validation repertoires. Rare TCR sequences predominated, though certain public TCRs were found in many donors.

Germline lookup yields CDR1 MNHNS and CDR2 SASEGT. The V segment lost 4 bases and the J segment 1 base; nucleotides outside the gene matches: 7. The CDR3 runs 16 residues. This clone is deemed medium-sized. Its target is not known. This clonotype was sampled from a man aged 18-30 years in good health and CMV-seropositive. The sequencing sample was made of PBMCs. The chain uses TRBV6-1 and TRBJ1-3; 7 nucleotides align to TRBD1. CDR3 coding DNA: TGTGCCAGCAGTGGGGGACAGAGAATGTCTGGAAACACCATATATTTT. Translation: CASSGGQRMSGNTIYF.